This T cell receptor (beta chain) was recorded in a study of response to subunit inactivated influenza vaccine. TCRdb processed the RT-PCR reads anew with MiXCR; each CDR3 protein has one entry. Among more than 250,000 distinct CDR3 sequences listed, 21% were seen once. Trimming removed 3 bases from V and 5 bases from J; junction bases left unmatched: 9. Germline assignment: CDR1 SGDLS and CDR2 YYNGEE. This CDR3 spans 15 amino acids. The TCR originated in a man aged 50-75 years who received an inactivated influenza vaccine. The rearrangement uses TRBV9 and TRBJ2-7; 9 bases map to TRBD1. The starting material was PBMCs from blood, obtained approximately 22 months after vaccination. CDR3 loop: CASSARGTGRDEQYF. The DNA of the CDR3 is TGTGCCAGCAGCGCGCGCGGGACAGGGCGTGACGAGCAGTACTTC.